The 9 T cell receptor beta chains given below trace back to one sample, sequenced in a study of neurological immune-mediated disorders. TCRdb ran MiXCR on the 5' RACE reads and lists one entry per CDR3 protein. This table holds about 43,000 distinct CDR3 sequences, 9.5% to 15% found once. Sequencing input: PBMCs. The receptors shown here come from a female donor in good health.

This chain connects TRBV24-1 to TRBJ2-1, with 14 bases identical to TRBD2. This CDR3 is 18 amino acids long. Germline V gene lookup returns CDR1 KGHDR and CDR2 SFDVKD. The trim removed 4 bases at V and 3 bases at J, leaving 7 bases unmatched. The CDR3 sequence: CATSDSGLAGGFYNEQFF. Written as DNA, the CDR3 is TGTGCCACCAGTGACTCCGGACTAGCGGGGGGATTCTACAATGAGCAGTTCTTC.

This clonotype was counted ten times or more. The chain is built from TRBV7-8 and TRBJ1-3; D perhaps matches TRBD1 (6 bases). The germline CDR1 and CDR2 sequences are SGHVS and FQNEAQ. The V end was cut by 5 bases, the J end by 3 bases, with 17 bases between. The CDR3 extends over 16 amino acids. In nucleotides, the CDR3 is TGTGCCAGCAGCCCTAGGGACACTACGTTTGGAAACACCATATATTTT. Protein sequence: CASSPRDTTFGNTIYF.

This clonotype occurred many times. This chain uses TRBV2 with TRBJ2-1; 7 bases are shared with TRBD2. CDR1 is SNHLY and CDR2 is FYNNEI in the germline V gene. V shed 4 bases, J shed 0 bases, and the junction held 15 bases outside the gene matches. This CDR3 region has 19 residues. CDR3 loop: CASSGRWLAAWSSYNEQFF. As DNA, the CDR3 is TGTGCCAGCAGTGGCCGATGGCTAGCGGCCTGGAGCTCCTACAATGAGCAGTTCTTC.

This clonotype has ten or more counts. CDR3 coding DNA: TGTGCCAGCAGCCTACAGTCATCCTCTGGAAACACCATATATTTT. Translating gives CASSLQSSSGNTIYF. The J gene is TRBJ1-3, the V gene TRBV9; D is unclear. The germline CDR1 and CDR2 sequences are SGDLS and YYNGEE. V was pared by 4 bases and J by 0 bases, with 11 bases between. This CDR3 contains 15 residues.

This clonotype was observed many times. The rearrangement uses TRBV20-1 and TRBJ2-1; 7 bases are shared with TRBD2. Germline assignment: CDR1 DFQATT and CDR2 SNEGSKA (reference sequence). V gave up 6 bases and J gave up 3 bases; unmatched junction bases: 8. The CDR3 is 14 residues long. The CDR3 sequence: CSAGWGGDYNEQFF. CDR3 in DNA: TGCAGTGCCGGATGGGGGGGAGACTACAATGAGCAGTTCTTC.

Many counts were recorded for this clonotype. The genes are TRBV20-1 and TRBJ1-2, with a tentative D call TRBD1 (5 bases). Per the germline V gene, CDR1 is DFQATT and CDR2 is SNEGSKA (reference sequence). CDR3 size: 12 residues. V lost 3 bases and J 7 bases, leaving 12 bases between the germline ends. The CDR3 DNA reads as TGCAGTGCTAGGGATCCGGGGGTTGGCTACACCTTC. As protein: CSARDPGVGYTF.

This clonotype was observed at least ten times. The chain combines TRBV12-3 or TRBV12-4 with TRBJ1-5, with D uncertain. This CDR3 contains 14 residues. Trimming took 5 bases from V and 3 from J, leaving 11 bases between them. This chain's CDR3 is CASSPRSLNQPQHF. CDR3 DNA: TGTGCCAGCAGTCCTCGGTCCCTCAATCAGCCCCAGCATTTT.

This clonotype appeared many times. For the CDR3, the DNA is TGCAGCGTCAACACACTAGCGAGCACAGATACGCAGTATTTT. Its translation: CSVNTLASTDTQYF. The chain is built from TRBV29-1 and TRBJ2-3, with 7 positions matching TRBD2. J was trimmed by 0 bases and V by 6 bases; bases with no gene match: 6. From germline, CDR1 is SQVTM and CDR2 ANQGSEA. The CDR3 is 14 residues long.

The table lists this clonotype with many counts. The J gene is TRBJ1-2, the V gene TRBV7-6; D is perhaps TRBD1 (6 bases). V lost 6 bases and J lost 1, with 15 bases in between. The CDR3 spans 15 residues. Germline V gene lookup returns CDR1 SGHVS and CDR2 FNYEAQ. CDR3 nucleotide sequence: TGTGCCAGCAGTCCACAGGGATATATTAACTATGGCTACACCTTC. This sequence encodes CASSPQGYINYGYTF.